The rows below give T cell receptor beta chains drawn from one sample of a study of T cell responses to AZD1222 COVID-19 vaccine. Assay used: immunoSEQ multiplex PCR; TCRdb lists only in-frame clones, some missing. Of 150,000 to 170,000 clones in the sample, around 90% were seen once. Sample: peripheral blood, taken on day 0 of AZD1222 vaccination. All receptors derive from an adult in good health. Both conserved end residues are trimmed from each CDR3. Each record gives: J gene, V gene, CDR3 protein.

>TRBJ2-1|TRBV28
ASSLGLGSGGNNEQF
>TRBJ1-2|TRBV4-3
ASSQEVSRDGYT
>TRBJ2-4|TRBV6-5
AVCRDGSNIQY
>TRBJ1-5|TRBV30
AWSGTGHQPQH
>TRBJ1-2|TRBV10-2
ASSESRTGLTNYGYT
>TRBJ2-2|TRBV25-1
ASSYRGYTGELF
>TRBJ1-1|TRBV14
ASSRDRGFLWTEAF
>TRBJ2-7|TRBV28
ASSPIVASGGTYEQY
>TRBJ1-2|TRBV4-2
ASSGRGYGYT
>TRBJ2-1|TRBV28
ASAATGPSYNEQF
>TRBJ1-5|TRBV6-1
ASSEAPRWNQPQH
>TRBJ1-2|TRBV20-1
SAWVGYGYT
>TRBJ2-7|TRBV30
AWNTGGPEQY
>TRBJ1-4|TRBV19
ASSIPGESNEKLF
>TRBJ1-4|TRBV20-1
SFLANEKLF
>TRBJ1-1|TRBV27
ASSLRVVNTEAF
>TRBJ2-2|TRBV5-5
ASSPPGQGFTGELF
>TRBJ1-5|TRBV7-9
ASSFGTGPFQPQH
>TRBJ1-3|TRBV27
ASSLQGALGNTIY
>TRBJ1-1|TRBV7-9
ASSREGANTEAF
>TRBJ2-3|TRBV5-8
ASSPSTDTQY
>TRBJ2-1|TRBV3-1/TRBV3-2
ASSQGSYNEQF
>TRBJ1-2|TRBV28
ASSLGGTGSHGYT
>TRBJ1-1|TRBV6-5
ATVTGATEAF